This entry lists 15 T cell receptor beta chains sequenced from one sample in a study of T cell responses to AZD1222 COVID-19 vaccine. Clones were sequenced by immunoSEQ multiplex PCR, and TCRdb holds only the in-frame ones, with some missing. The sample comprises 250,000 to 300,000 clones, about 94% of which are singletons, and 0.55% rests with the top ten. The sample here was peripheral blood, taken 28 days after the second AZD1222 dose. All receptors derive from an adult who received the AZD1222 COVID-19 vaccine.

This chain links TRBV12-5 with TRBJ1-1; 9 nucleotides match TRBD1. Germline assignment: CDR1 LGHNT and CDR2 FRNRAP. This CDR3 has 16 residues. The ends lost 6 bases at V and 0 bases at J; junction bases unmatched: 8. The CDR3 region is CASGTGTGTVNTEAFF. CDR3 sequence (DNA): TGTGCTAGTGGCACCGGGACAGGGACTGTGAACACTGAAGCTTTCTTT.

Written as DNA, the CDR3 is TGCAGTGCTAGAGTGGAGGAAGCTTTCTTT. Amino acid sequence: CSARVEEAFF. The rearrangement links TRBV20-1 to TRBJ1-1; D uncertain. Trimming pared 1 base from V and 8 bases from J, leaving 5 bases between. The CDR3 consists of 10 residues. Looked up from germline, CDR1 is DFQATT and CDR2 is SNEGSKA (reference sequence).

The chain links TRBV10-3 to TRBJ2-1, with 10 bases aligning to TRBD1. With V trimmed by 10 bases and J by 8 bases, 8 bases remained unmatched. The CDR3 totals 13 residues. Germline CDR1 and CDR2: ENHRY and SYGVKD. The CDR3 region is CASAGTGADEQFF. The CDR3 DNA reads as TGTGCCAGCGCCGGGACAGGGGCGGATGAGCAGTTCTTC.

The chain combines TRBV23-1 with TRBJ1-1, with TRBD1 matching 10 bases. TRBV23-1 is annotated as an ORF whose role is uncertain. The length of the CDR3 is 18 residues. Germline trimming cut 6 bases from V and 5 bases from J; bases unmatched to any gene: 18. The chain's CDR3 is CASSPPVGQGGWRTEAFF. DNA for the CDR3: TGCGCCAGCAGCCCCCCCGTAGGACAGGGGGGTTGGAGGACTGAAGCTTTCTTT.

The chain recombines TRBV10-3 with TRBJ2-5; a weak D match, TRBD1 (6 bases). CDR1 and CDR2 from the germline V gene are ENHRY and SYGVKD. CDR3 size: 14 residues. The V end was cut by 4 bases, the J end by 4 bases, with 13 bases between. CDR3 loop: CAISGTGHRETQYF. Here the CDR3 DNA reads TGTGCCATCAGTGGGACGGGACACCGAGAGACCCAGTACTTC.

The genes are TRBV7-8 and TRBJ1-1; maybe TRBD1 (6 bases). In germline, CDR1 is SGHVS, CDR2 FQNEAQ. This CDR3 region has 14 residues. Trimming shortened V by 3 bases and J by 1 base, and 9 bases separated the two germline ends. The CDR3 bases are TGTGCCAGCAGCTTGGGGACATCGAACACTGAAGCTTTCTTT. Its translation is CASSLGTSNTEAFF.

This clone has only one observation. The chain employs TRBV21-1 and TRBJ2-5; no DNA check was done on the table's D call, TRBD2. TRBV21-1 is deemed a pseudogene. The CDR3 is made up of 14 amino acids. The CDR3 DNA reads TGTGCCAGCAGCAAGGCGGGCCTCCAAGAGACCCAGTACTTC. This gives the protein CASSKAGLQETQYF.

V and J are TRBV6-5 and TRBJ1-1; D may be TRBD1 (5 bases). Germline V gives CDR1 MNHEY, CDR2 SVGAGI. The germline V and J ends were trimmed by 10 bases and 1 base, with 16 bases remaining between them. The CDR3 sequence is 14 residues long. CDR3 sequence reads: CATKEGGTNTEAFF. The CDR3, as DNA: TGTGCCACTAAGGAGGGAGGGACGAACACTGAAGCTTTCTTT.

The chain has TRBV4-2 and TRBJ1-2; 7 nucleotides line up with TRBD1. Per the germline V gene, CDR1 is LGHNA and CDR2 is YNFKEQ. CDR3 length equals 14 residues. V lost 1 base to trimming and J lost 4 bases; unmatched junction nucleotides: 3. The DNA for the CDR3 is TGTGCCAGCAGCCAAGCACAGGGGAGCTATGGCTACACCTTC. Its translation: CASSQAQGSYGYTF.

CDR3 DNA sequence: TGTGCCAGCAGTCCCTCACAGGGACCCCTTCCCTACGAGCAGTACTTC. Its translation: CASSPSQGPLPYEQYF. The V and J genes are TRBV27 and TRBJ2-7, with a tentative D call TRBD1 (6 bases). Germline CDR1 and CDR2: MNHEY and SMNVEV (reference sequence). The CDR3 covers 16 residues. Trimming cost V 5 bases and J 2 bases, with 19 bases left between them.

The rearrangement links TRBV20-1 to TRBJ1-5; 8 bases are shared with TRBD1. The CDR3 totals 15 residues. CDR1 is DFQATT, CDR2 SNEGSKA, per germline (reference sequence). Trimming cost V 3 bases and J 1 base; bases outside gene matches: 5. The CDR3 protein is CSASTDRGSNQPQHF. DNA for the CDR3: TGCAGTGCTAGTACCGACAGGGGAAGCAATCAGCCCCAGCATTTT.

The rearrangement joins TRBV2 to TRBJ1-1, with 7 positions matching TRBD1. This CDR3 contains 13 residues. The junction had 9 bases not matched to a gene; V was cut back by 6 bases and J by 8 bases. Germline V lookup: CDR1 SNHLY, CDR2 FYNNEI. This CDR3 reads CASRVEGAWEAFF. In nucleotides, the CDR3 is TGTGCCAGCAGGGTGGAGGGGGCTTGGGAAGCTTTCTTT.

The genes are TRBV19 and TRBJ1-1, with TRBD1 matching over 7 bases. Germline lookup yields CDR1 LNHDA and CDR2 SQIVND (reference sequence). The V gene end was trimmed by 10 bases and the J gene end by 3 bases; junction bases not matched to a gene: 11. The CDR3 runs to 14 residues. CDR3 nucleotides: TGTGCCACCAGACAGGGCTTAACGTACACTGAAGCTTTCTTT. This encodes CATRQGLTYTEAFF.

The rearrangement uses TRBV28 and TRBJ2-5; the D gene is possibly TRBD1 (6 bases). This CDR3 comprises 12 residues. Germline loops: CDR1 MDHEN, CDR2 SYDVKM. The germline V and J ends were trimmed by 6 bases and 8 bases, with 13 bases remaining between them. This chain's CDR3 is CASRSTGRTQYF. The CDR3 DNA reads as TGTGCCAGCAGATCTACAGGGAGAACCCAGTACTTC.

This chain's CDR3 is CASSRGAPGGYTF. DNA for the CDR3: TGTGCCAGCTCACGGGGAGCACCTGGGGGCTACACCTTC. The V and J genes are TRBV18 and TRBJ1-2, with unresolved D. Germline CDR1 is KGHSH and CDR2 is LQKENI. The CDR3 runs 13 residues. The V and J ends lost 4 bases and 8 bases respectively, with 14 bases between them. Variable domain in full (rest from reference TRBV18 and TRBJ1-2): NAGVMQNPRHLVRRRGQEARLRCSPMKGHSHVYWYRQLPEEGLKFMVYLQKENIIDESGMPKERFSAEFPKEGPSILRIQQVVRGDSAAYFCASSRGAPGGYTFGSGTRLTVV.